This passage covers 11 T cell receptor beta chains from one sample sequenced in a study of graft-versus-host responses after intestinal transplantation. Libraries were prepared by immunoSEQ multiplex PCR; TCRdb keeps only in-frame clonotypes and omits some of them. This sample has approximately 18,000 clones; roughly 80% occur once, and the top ten carry 7.5% to 9%. Processing released intraepithelial and lamina propria lymphocytes from the graft tissue. The material was ileum tissue, obtained approximately 450 days after intestinal transplant. Receptor source: a human patient who received an intestinal transplant, so some T cells may come from the graft donor.

The V call is TRBV6-6, the J call TRBJ1-5; maybe TRBD1 (6 bases). Trimming pared 2 bases from V and 4 bases from J, leaving 9 bases between. CDR3 length: 14 residues. Germline CDR1 reads MNHNY; CDR2 reads SVGAGI (reference sequence). In DNA form, the CDR3 reads TGTGCCAGCAGTTACCTTACAGGGAATCAGCCCCAGCATTTT. As protein: CASSYLTGNQPQHF.

On this clone: This sample also contains other DNA sequences that code for the same CDR3. V gene TRBV20-1 combines with J gene TRBJ2-5, with unresolved D. V lost 6 bases, J lost 2 bases, and 7 bases lay in between. The CDR3 has 11 residues. The germline gives CDR1 DFQATT, CDR2 SNEGSKA (reference sequence). CDR3 nucleotide sequence: TGCAGTGCGGGCAGGCAAGAGACCCAGTACTTC. Translation: CSAGRQETQYF.

The chain employs TRBV7-8 and TRBJ2-5; D is uncertain. This CDR3 contains 14 residues. V lost 5 bases, J lost 9 bases, and 19 bases lay in between. Germline CDR1 SGHVS, CDR2 FQNEAQ. The CDR3 here is CASSLPGVGGSQYF. The DNA for the CDR3 is TGTGCCAGCAGCCTCCCTGGGGTTGGTGGGTCCCAGTACTTC.

The V and J genes are TRBV6-6 and TRBJ2-7; D possibly uses TRBD1 or TRBD2 (5 bases each). This CDR3 is built from 15 residues. V lost 5 bases and J 4 bases, leaving 18 bases between the germline ends. From germline, CDR1 is MNHNY and CDR2 SVGAGI (reference sequence). The CDR3 sequence is CASSIPGRTNYEQYF. Here the CDR3 DNA reads TGTGCCAGCAGTATACCGGGACGGACCAATTACGAGCAGTACTTC.

There are a few counts of this clone. The chain couples TRBV15 to TRBJ1-2; D is unclear. CDR1 and CDR2 from the germline V gene are LNHNV and YYDKDF (reference sequence). The ends were cut back, 3 bases at V and 6 bases at J, with 14 bases in the middle. This CDR3 has 14 residues. CDR3 region: CATSSELGWHGYTF. CDR3 in DNA: TGTGCCACCAGCAGTGAACTGGGTTGGCATGGCTACACCTTC. The full variable domain, its missing parts supplied by reference TRBV15 and TRBJ1-2, is DAMVIQNPRYQVTQFGKPVTLSCSQTLNHNVMYWYQQKSSQAPKLLFHYYDKDFNNEADTPDNFQSRRPNTSFCFLDIRSPGLGDTAMYLCATSSELGWHGYTFGSGTRLTVV.

The chain is built from TRBV5-6 and TRBJ2-5; 10 bases agree with TRBD2. The DNA end lines up better with TRBJ2-7; the J call may be wrong. The germline gives CDR1 SGHDT, CDR2 YYEEEE. CDR3 length: 16 amino acids. The CDR3 DNA follows: TGTGCCAGCAGCAGGCTCCAACTAGCGGGGCGAAACGAGCAGTACTTC. This gives the protein CASSRLQLAGRNEQYF.

Note on this clone: Other DNA sequences from this sample encode an identical CDR3 as well. The chain links TRBV4-2 to TRBJ1-3; D is perhaps TRBD1 (6 bases). This CDR3 contains 16 residues. The germline V gene has CDR1 LGHNA and CDR2 YNFKEQ. The V gene lost 3 bases and the J gene lost 4 bases, with 16 bases spanning the gap. The DNA of the CDR3 is TGTGCCAGCAGCCAGGAGCAGACAGGTTCCGGAAACACCATATATTTT. It encodes CASSQEQTGSGNTIYF.

The rearrangement links TRBV13 to TRBJ2-1, with TRBD2 matching over 7 bases. CDR1 and CDR2 (germline): PRHDT, FYEKMQ (reference sequence). The CDR3 is 14 residues long. The V gene end was trimmed by 10 bases and the J gene end by 5 bases; junction bases not matched to a gene: 11. The CDR3 sequence is CATRSGENNNEQFF. The CDR3 DNA follows: TGTGCCACCCGAAGCGGGGAGAACAACAATGAGCAGTTCTTC.

A word on this clone: At one boundary the junction diverges from the germline segment, which might be a read error. This sequence joins TRBV5-1 and TRBJ1-4; D uncertain. Germline V gene data show CDR1 as SGHRS and CDR2 as YFSETQ. The length of the CDR3 is 16 residues. As DNA, the CDR3 is TGCGCCGGCAGCTTGGGCCCCCTCGGGACTAATGAAAAACTGTTTTTT. It is translated as CAGSLGPLGTNEKLFF.

V is TRBV14 and J is TRBJ2-7; D is ambiguous. The J call may be incorrect, as the DNA end agrees better with TRBJ2-5. The CDR3 extends over 13 amino acids. Germline CDR1 is SGHDN and CDR2 is FVKESK. CDR3 sequence: CASSQVNGKTQYF. In nucleotides, the CDR3 is TGTGCCAGCAGCCAAGTCAATGGAAAGACCCAGTACTTC.

The rearrangement links TRBV11-2 to TRBJ2-7, with 7 positions matching TRBD1. V lost 5 bases and J lost 5; bases outside the gene matches: 6. The germline CDR1 and CDR2 sequences are SGHAT and FQNNGV. The CDR3 extends over 13 amino acids. The DNA for the CDR3 is TGTGCCAGCAGCACAACAGGGGTCAACGAGCAGTACTTC. Protein sequence: CASSTTGVNEQYF.